This T cell receptor (beta chain) derives from a study of blood T cell repertoires in COVID-19. Measured with immunoSEQ multiplex PCR; TCRdb has only the in-frame clones, and not every one. The sample shows fewer than 200,000 clones, roughly 85% of them seen only once. Germline values: CDR1 MNHEY, CDR2 SVGAGI. Trimming left V 7 bases short and J 4 bases short, with 5 bases between. CDR3 length: 11 amino acids. The material sequenced was peripheral blood. This receptor was obtained from a woman in her seventies with acute or convalescent COVID-19. The chain links TRBV6-5 to TRBJ2-1; D unclear. This chain's CDR3 is CASNRYNEQFF. The CDR3 DNA sequence: TGTGCCAGCAATAGATACAATGAGCAGTTCTTC.